This T cell receptor beta chain was sequenced in a study of beta chain features in type 1 diabetes. The isolated RNA, all of it, was reverse transcribed, so expressed TCRB transcripts were what got sequenced. Data came from immunoSEQ multiplex PCR; TCRdb stores just in-frame clones and leaves some out. The table shows some 150,000 clones, with over 8.5% occurring only once. The CDR3 length is 17 residues. CDR1 and CDR2 (germline): SGHDN, FVKESK. Trimming removed 2 bases at V and 4 bases at J, with 18 bases between. The receptor comes from a man aged 18 to 29 in good health. The chain links TRBV14 to TRBJ2-1; D possibly corresponds to TRBD2 (8 bases). What was sequenced was central memory CD4+ T cells from blood. In DNA form, the CDR3 reads TGTGCCAGCAGCCAACGGCCGGGAGGGGGCCCGTACAATGAGCAGTTCTTC. Protein: CASSQRPGGGPYNEQFF.